This TCR beta chain was obtained from a study of identical twins. Study-level points and caveats: While abundant cord blood beta clonotypes carried fewer insertions, memory repertoires showed no such pattern.

The V gene's germline CDR1 is SNHLY and CDR2 FYNNEI. CDR3 size: 14 residues. V lost 3 bases, J lost 7 bases, and 15 bases lay in between. TCRdb re-analysed the 5' RACE reads in MiXCR, keeping a single row per CDR3 protein. The repertoire consists of fewer than 250,000 distinct CDR3 sequences, with about 7.3% occurring once and the leading ten covering roughly 3.4%. Ten or more counts support this clonotype. Its antigen remains unidentified. In addition, the sample was reused for a study of yellow fever vaccine responses in identical twins.

The TCR was taken from a woman aged 18-35 years in good health. The sample consisted of memory (CD45RO+) T cells sorted from blood. This chain links TRBV2 with TRBJ1-1, with TRBD1 as a possible D gene (6 bases). CDR3 DNA sequence: TGTGCCAGCAGTGATTCCGGGACACTAAATGAAGCTTTCTTT. It specifies CASSDSGTLNEAFF.